What follows describes a single T cell receptor beta chain. This clone has more than one count but fewer than ten. What antigen it recognizes has not been identified. No base-level quality is on record; no much larger clone is a single base apart. In the prospective study, participants were roughly 18 to 100 years old, resided in fewer than 25 geographic areas of the United States, and were enrolled through a virtual design. In the prospective study, participants were assigned to cohorts based on the clinical history participants reported in a screening survey and a study questionnaire. ImmuneRACE Cohort 3 recovered participants were defined by two consecutive negative NP/OP PCR tests, healthcare professional clearance, or symptom resolution. Each participant in the prospective study had whole blood, serum and a nasopharyngeal or oropharyngeal swab collected by mobile phlebotomists. Over a roughly 2-month period, participants in the prospective study had the option of providing additional blood draws and questionnaires. Before DNA extraction, blood samples from the prospective study were shipped at room temperature or frozen.

This entry is derived from a study of blood T cell repertoires in COVID-19 (dated by TCRdb to about 2020). For the study in its entirety: Samples covering the acute and convalescent phases of COVID-19 were provided by collaborators in the United States, Italy and Spain. The material from the prospective study consisted of cDNA or gDNA derived from T cells, B-cell-depleted T cells, or PBMCs. The dataset comprised deeply sampled blood TCRbeta repertoires from subjects exposed to, actively infected with, or recovered from COVID-19. The repertoires were released in a freely available public database intended as a resource for research on the immune response to SARS-CoV-2. The samples were drawn from the first 160 participants of the ongoing ImmuneRACE study and from roughly 1,300 subjects provided by 6 global collaborators. Nearly every sample came with metadata listing a de-identified subject ID, COVID-19 status, age in years and sex. Where available, HLA class I and class II types were obtained from metadata supplied by the sample provider rather than from assay-based typing.

The paper as a whole reports these results and caveats: The amount of clinical and demographic metadata varied by source and participant and was provided uncurated.

TCRbeta CDR3 regions were amplified from genomic DNA by means of the immunoSEQ Assay, a bias-controlled multiplex PCR. The published analysis was carried out like this. The number of nucleated cells in each sample was estimated from the amplification of reference gene primers within the assay. Sequence reads were collapsed and filtered to measure the absolute abundance of every unique TCRbeta CDR3 rearrangement. For each sample, productive Simpson clonality was calculated as the square root of Simpson's diversity index across productive rearrangements. TCRdb retrieved this table from immuneACCESS and kept in-frame rearrangements only. Not all clones are present; in checked studies, unresolved V genes account for under half, and no reason is known for the remainder. The DNA was the basis for D and trimming; V, J and clone size are from that table. This sample comprises more than 100,000 clones, 84% of them detected only once. The ten largest clones add up to under 4% of the sample.

This TCR came from a woman younger than 45 who had recovered from COVID-19. Material: PBMCs or T cells enriched from blood (not recorded which).

The nucleotide sequence reads as follows: TGTGCCAGCAGCCCAGGGTCGGTTGGTACGCAGTATTTT. The translation is CASSPGSVGTQYF. Recombination connected TRBV7-9 to TRBJ2-3; the D gene is perhaps TRBD1, from 5 matching bases. Between the V and J ends, shortened by 5 bases and 8 bases respectively, the junction contains 14 bases. As encoded in the germline V gene (reference sequence), CDR1 is SEHNR while CDR2 is FQNEAQ. Counted from cysteine to phenylalanine, this CDR3 has 13 amino acids. CDR3 DNA only is kept here, 39 bases in frame from base 1.